This TCR beta chain was sequenced for a study of PD-1 blockade in classical Hodgkin lymphoma. Study-wide background: Administration of nivolumab to patients was at 3 mg/kg intravenously every 2 weeks.

Concerning this clone itself: The antigen is unknown.

Sample time point: cycle 4 day 1 (C4D1), after 6 weeks of nivolumab. Relapses following autologous stem cell transplantation were seen in all patients, with brentuximab vedotin exposure varying. Negative magnetic selection isolated CD4+ T cells from thawed PBMCs. Reported best responses ranged across complete response, partial response or progressive disease. The assay was immunoSEQ multiplex PCR, and TCRdb's table has in-frame clones only and misses some. In the table there are tens of thousands of clones, about 88% of which are singletons. Study-level points and caveats: Those achieving complete response showed baseline diversity like newly diagnosed patients. CD4+ but not CD8+ TCR diversity rose significantly by C4D1.

The V end lost 8 bases, the J end lost 2 bases, and 7 bases lay between the germline ends. Germline CDR1 and CDR2: ENHRY and SYGVKD. The CDR3 contains 12 residues. The sequence was obtained from a human donor with classical Hodgkin lymphoma. The V and J genes are TRBV10-3 and TRBJ1-3; D perhaps matches TRBD1 (6 bases). Sequenced here: CD4+ T cells from blood, sampled before the fourth cycle of nivolumab. The CDR3 sequence: CAIGTPGNTIYF. The CDR3 nucleotides read TGTGCCATCGGGACACCTGGAAACACCATATATTTT.